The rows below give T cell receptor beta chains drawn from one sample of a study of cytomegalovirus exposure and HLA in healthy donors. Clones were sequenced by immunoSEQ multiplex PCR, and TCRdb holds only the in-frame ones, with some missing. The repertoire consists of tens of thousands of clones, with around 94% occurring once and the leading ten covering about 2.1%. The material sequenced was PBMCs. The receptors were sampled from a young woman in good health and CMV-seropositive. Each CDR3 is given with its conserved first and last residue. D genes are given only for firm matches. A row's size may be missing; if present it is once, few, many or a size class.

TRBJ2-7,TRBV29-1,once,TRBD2,CSVLADSYEQYF,TGCAGCGTGCTAGCGGATTCCTACGAGCAGTACTTC
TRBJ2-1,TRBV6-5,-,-,CASRGPPIDRNEQFF,TGTGCCAGCAGGGGGCCCCCAATTGACAGGAATGAGCAGTTCTTC
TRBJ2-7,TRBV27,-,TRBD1,CASSYRTGGYEQYF,TGTGCCAGCAGCTATCGGACAGGCGGCTACGAGCAGTACTTC
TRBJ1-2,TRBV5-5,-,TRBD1,CASSNYRGLGYTF,TGTGCCAGCAGCAACTACAGGGGGCTTGGCTACACCTTC
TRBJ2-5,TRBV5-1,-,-,CASSLLQPAQETQYF,TGCGCCAGCAGCTTGTTACAGCCAGCCCAAGAGACCCAGTACTTC
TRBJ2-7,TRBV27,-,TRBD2,CASSLGGVTEQYF,TGTGCCAGCAGCCTCGGGGGGGTCACCGAGCAGTACTTC
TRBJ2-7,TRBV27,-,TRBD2,CASSAGLAGSYEQYF,TGTGCCAGCAGTGCGGGACTAGCGGGCTCCTACGAGCAGTACTTC
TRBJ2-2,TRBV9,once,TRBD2,CASSVGSGGNTGELFF,TGTGCCAGCAGCGTAGGTAGCGGGGGGAACACCGGGGAGCTGTTTTTT
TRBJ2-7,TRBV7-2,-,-,CASSQARTVTYEQYF,TGTGCCAGCAGCCAAGCTCGGACAGTTACCTACGAGCAGTACTTC
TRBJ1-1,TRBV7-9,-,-,CASSFYRVNTEAFF,TGTGCCAGCAGCTTCTACAGGGTCAACACTGAAGCTTTCTTT
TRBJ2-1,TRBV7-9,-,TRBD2,CASSPFSGGSGNEQFF,TGTGCCAGCAGCCCATTTTCTGGCGGGAGTGGGAATGAGCAGTTCTTC
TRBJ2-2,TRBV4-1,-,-,CASSQRDSNTGELFF,TGCGCCAGCAGCCAACGGGACTCCAACACCGGGGAGCTGTTTTTT
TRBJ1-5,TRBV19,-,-,CASSIEEGRGNQPQHF,TGTGCCAGTAGTATAGAAGAAGGGAGGGGAAATCAGCCCCAGCATTTT
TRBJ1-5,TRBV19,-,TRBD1,CASSLGDRNQPQHF,TGTGCCAGTAGTCTGGGGGACAGGAATCAGCCCCAGCATTTT
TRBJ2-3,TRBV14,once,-,CASRAEDTQYF,TGTGCCAGCAGAGCTGAAGATACGCAGTATTTT
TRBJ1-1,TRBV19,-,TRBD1,CASSGRDRGKAFF,TGTGCCAGTAGTGGCCGGGACAGGGGGAAAGCTTTCTTT
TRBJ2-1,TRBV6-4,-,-,CASSDSSENEQFF,TGTGCCAGCAGTGACTCTAGCGAGAATGAGCAGTTCTTC
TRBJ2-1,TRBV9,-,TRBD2,CASSVGLGLAGGDEQFF,TGTGCCAGCAGCGTAGGACTAGGACTAGCGGGAGGCGATGAGCAGTTCTTC
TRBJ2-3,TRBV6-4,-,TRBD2,CASSDSSGGAHTQYF,TGTGCCAGCAGTGACTCGTCCGGGGGGGCCCATACGCAGTATTTT
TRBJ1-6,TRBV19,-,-,CASSQQAHSYNSPLHF,TGTGCCAGTAGTCAACAGGCTCACTCCTATAATTCACCCCTCCACTTT
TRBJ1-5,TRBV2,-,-,CASSEWRGNQPQHF,TGTGCCAGCAGTGAGTGGAGGGGCAATCAGCCCCAGCATTTT
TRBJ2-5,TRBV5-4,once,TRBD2,CASSFIVAGTVETQYF,TGTGCCAGCAGCTTTATCGTAGCGGGGACGGTAGAGACCCAGTACTTC
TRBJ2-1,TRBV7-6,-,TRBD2,CASSLGLAGGDEQFF,TGTGCCAGCAGCCTCGGACTAGCGGGTGGGGATGAGCAGTTCTTC
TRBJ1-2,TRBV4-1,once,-,CASSQDLPGEGYTF,TGCGCCAGCAGCCAAGATCTTCCAGGGGAAGGCTACACCTTC
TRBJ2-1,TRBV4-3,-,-,CASSQDLWTSGDEQFF,TGCGCCAGCAGCCAAGATTTATGGACTTCTGGGGATGAGCAGTTCTTC
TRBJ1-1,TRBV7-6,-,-,CASSSREGGTEAFF,TGTGCCAGCAGCTCCAGGGAGGGTGGCACTGAAGCTTTCTTT
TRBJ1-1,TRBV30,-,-,CAWTEANTEAFF,TGTGCCTGGACCGAGGCGAACACTGAAGCTTTCTTT
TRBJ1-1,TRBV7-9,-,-,CASSAGGVGAFF,TGTGCCAGCAGCGCCGGGGGAGTTGGGGCTTTCTTT
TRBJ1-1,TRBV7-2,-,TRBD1,CASNRGSDTEAFF,TGTGCCAGCAACAGGGGTTCCGACACTGAAGCTTTCTTT
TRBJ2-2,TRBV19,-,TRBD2,CASSLALNTGELFF,TGTGCCAGTTCACTAGCGTTAAACACCGGGGAGCTGTTTTTT
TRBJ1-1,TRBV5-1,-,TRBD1,CASSLVPGGINTEAFF,TGCGCCAGCAGCTTGGTACCAGGGGGCATAAACACTGAAGCTTTCTTT
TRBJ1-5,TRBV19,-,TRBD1,CASSGVFGQGSNQPQHF,TGTGCCAGTAGTGGGGTTTTTGGACAGGGTTCCAATCAGCCCCAGCATTTT
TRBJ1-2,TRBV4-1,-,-,CASSQRPSGAKNYGYTF,TGCGCTAGCAGCCAACGTCCTTCCGGAGCGAAAAACTATGGCTACACCTTC
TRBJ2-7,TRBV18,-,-,CASSLQPGITYEQYF,TGTGCCAGCTCACTTCAACCTGGCATCACCTACGAGCAGTACTTC
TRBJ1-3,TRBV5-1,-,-,CASRRGYVEDFENTIYF,TGCGCCAGCCGCCGAGGGTATGTAGAGGATTTCGAAAACACCATATATTTT
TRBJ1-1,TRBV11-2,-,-,CASSLLDWTEAFF,TGTGCCAGCAGCTTGTTAGATTGGACTGAAGCTTTCTTT
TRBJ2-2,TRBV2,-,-,CATLAGGRTTGELFF,TGTGCCACCTTAGCCGGAGGTCGTACCACCGGGGAGCTGTTTTTT
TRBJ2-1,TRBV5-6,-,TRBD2,CASSLGAGGVDEQFF,TGTGCCAGCAGCTTGGGAGCGGGGGGGGTAGATGAGCAGTTCTTC
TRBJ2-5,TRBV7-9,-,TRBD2,CASSWTSGVETQYF,TGTGCCAGCAGCTGGACTAGCGGGGTCGAGACCCAGTACTTC
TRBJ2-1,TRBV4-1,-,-,CASSHDRWEFNEQFF,TGCGCCAGCAGCCACGACAGGTGGGAGTTCAATGAGCAGTTCTTC